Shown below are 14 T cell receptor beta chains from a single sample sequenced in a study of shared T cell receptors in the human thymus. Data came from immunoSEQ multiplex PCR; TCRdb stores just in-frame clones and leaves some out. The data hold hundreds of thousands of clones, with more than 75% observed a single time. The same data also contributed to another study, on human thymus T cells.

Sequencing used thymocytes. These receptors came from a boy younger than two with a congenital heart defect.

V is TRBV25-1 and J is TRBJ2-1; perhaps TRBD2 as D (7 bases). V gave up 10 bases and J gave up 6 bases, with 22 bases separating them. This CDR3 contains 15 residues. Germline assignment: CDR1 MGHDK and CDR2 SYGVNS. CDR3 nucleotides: TGTGCCACCTCTCCGCCCAGAGGGGGGGGCAATGAGCAGTTCTTC. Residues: CATSPPRGGGNEQFF.

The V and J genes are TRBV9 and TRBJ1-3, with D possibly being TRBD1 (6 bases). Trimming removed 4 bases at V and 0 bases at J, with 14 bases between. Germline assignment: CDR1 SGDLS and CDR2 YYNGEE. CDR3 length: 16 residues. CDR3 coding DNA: TGTGCCAGCAGCAGAGGCCGGGACAACTCTGGAAACACCATATATTTT. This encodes CASSRGRDNSGNTIYF.

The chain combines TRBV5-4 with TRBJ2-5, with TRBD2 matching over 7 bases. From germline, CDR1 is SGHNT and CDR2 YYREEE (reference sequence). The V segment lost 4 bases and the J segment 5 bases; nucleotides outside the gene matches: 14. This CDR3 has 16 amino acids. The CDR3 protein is CASSPLATKQRETQYF. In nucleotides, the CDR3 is TGTGCCAGCAGCCCACTAGCGACCAAGCAAAGGGAGACCCAGTACTTC.

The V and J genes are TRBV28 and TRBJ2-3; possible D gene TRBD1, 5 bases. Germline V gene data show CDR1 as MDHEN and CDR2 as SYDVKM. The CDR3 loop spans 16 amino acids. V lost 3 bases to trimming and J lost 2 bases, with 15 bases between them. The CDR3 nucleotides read TGTGCCAGCAGTTTTCCCCCACCCAGGGCCACAGATACGCAGTATTTT. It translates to CASSFPPPRATDTQYF.

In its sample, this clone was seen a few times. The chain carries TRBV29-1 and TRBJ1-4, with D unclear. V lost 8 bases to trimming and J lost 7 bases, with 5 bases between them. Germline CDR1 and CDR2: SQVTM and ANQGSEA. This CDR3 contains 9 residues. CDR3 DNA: TGCAGCCCCGTTGAAAAACTGTTTTTT. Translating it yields CSPVEKLFF.

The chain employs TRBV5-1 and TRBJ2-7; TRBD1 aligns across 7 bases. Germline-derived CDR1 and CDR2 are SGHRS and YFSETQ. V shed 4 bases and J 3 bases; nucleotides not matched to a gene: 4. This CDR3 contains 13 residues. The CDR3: CASSIGQVYEQYF. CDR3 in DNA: TGCGCCAGCAGCATAGGACAGGTCTACGAGCAGTACTTC.

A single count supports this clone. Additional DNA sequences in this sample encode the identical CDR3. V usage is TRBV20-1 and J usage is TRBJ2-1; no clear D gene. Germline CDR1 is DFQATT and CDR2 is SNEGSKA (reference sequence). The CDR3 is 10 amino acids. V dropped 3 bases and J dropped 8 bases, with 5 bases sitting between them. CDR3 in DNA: TGCAGTGCTAGGCTAGATGAGCAGTTCTTC. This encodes CSARLDEQFF.

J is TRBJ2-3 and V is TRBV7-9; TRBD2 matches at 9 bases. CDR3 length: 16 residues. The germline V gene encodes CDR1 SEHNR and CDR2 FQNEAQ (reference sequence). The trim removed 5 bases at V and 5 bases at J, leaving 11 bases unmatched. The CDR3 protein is CASSRGLAGWIDTQYF. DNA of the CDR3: TGTGCCAGCAGCCGGGGCCTAGCGGGATGGATAGATACGCAGTATTTT.

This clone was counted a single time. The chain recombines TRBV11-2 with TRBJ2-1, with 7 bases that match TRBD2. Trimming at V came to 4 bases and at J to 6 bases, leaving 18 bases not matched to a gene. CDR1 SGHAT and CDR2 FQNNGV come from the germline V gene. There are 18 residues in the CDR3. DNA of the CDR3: TGTGCCAGCAGCTCCCTCCCACTCCTAGCGGAGGGGCCCAATGAGCAGTTCTTC. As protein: CASSSLPLLAEGPNEQFF.

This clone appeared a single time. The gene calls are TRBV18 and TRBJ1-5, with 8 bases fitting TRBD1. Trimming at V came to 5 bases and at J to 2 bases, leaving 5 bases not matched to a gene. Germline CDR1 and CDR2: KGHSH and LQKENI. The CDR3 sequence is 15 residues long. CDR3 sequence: CASSTDRECNQPQHF. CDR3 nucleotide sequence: TGTGCCAGCTCAACGGACAGGGAATGCAATCAGCCCCAGCATTTT.

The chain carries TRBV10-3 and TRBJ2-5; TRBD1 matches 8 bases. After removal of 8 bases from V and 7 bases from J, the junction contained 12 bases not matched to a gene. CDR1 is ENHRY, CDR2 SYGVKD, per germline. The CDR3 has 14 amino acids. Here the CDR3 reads CAIVRDRLFGTQYF. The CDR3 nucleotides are TGTGCCATCGTCCGGGACAGGTTGTTTGGGACCCAGTACTTC.

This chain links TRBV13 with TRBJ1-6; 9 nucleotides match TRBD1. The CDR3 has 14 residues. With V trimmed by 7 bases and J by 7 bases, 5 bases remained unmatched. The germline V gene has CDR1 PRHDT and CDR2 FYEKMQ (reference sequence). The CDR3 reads CASTETGGNSPLHF. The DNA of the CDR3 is TGTGCCAGCACCGAGACAGGGGGAAATTCACCCCTCCACTTT.

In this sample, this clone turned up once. Here the CDR3 reads CATSRGGLDLLSYEQYF. DNA of the CDR3: TGTGCCACCAGCAGGGGGGGACTAGACCTTCTTTCCTACGAGCAGTACTTC. J is TRBJ2-7 and V is TRBV15; 8 bases agree with TRBD2. V shed 3 bases, J shed 1 base, and the junction held 11 bases outside the gene matches. Germline V gene sequence: CDR1 LNHNV, CDR2 YYDKDF (reference sequence). The CDR3 runs to 17 residues.

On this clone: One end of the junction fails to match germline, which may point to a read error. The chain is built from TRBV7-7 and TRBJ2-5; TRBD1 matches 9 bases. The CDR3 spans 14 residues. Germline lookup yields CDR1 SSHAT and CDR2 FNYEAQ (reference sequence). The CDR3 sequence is CASSLGTGLETQYF. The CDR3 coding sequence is TGTGCTAGCAGCTTAGGGACAGGGTTGGAGACCCAGTACTTC.